Each of the 7 T cell receptor beta chains below was sequenced from the same sample in a study of T cells after yellow fever vaccination. Each CDR3 protein gets one entry after TCRdb re-called the 5' RACE reads with MiXCR. The repertoire holds approximately 70,000 distinct CDR3 sequences, with about 6.5% as singletons. The sequencing used CD8+ T cells sorted from PBMCs, collected about 41 days after the first yellow fever vaccination. Receptors originate from a man in his late teens or twenties who received the YFV17D yellow fever vaccine.

Only a few counts were recorded for this clonotype. V is TRBV7-8 and J is TRBJ2-1; 9 bases map to TRBD2. Germline V gene lookup returns CDR1 SGHVS and CDR2 FQNEAQ. Germline trimming cut 4 bases from V and 2 bases from J; bases unmatched to any gene: 12. The CDR3 contains 18 residues. In nucleotides, the CDR3 is TGTGCCAGCAGCTCGAGATTAGAAGGCGGGGGGGCCTACAATGAGCAGTTCTTC. This codes for CASSSRLEGGGAYNEQFF.

The V call is TRBV4-1, the J call TRBJ2-5; TRBD2 matches at 8 bases. The germline V gene encodes CDR1 MGHRA and CDR2 YSYEKL. This CDR3 has 15 residues. Unmatched junction bases numbered 9, after V lost 5 bases and J lost 4 bases. The CDR3 sequence is CASSAYGGLVETQYF. The CDR3 DNA sequence: TGCGCCAGCAGCGCTTATGGGGGACTAGTAGAGACCCAGTACTTC.

The chain recombines TRBV5-1 with TRBJ2-3; possible D gene TRBD2, 6 bases. The length of the CDR3 is 13 residues. Germline V gene sequence: CDR1 SGHRS, CDR2 YFSETQ. Trimming removed 5 bases from V and 1 base from J, with 8 bases in between. CDR3 region: CASSGEGTDTQYF. CDR3 DNA: TGCGCCAGCAGTGGGGAGGGCACAGATACGCAGTATTTT. Full variable domain (remainder filled in from reference TRBV5-1 and TRBJ2-3): KAGVTQTPRYLIKTRGQQVTLSCSPISGHRSVSWYQQTPGQGLQFLFEYFSETQRNKGNFPGRFSGRQFSNSRSEMNVSTLELGDSALYLCASSGEGTDTQYFGPGTRLTVL.

This clonotype occurred many times. The CDR3 nucleotides are TGCGCCAGCAGCCTTGACAGTCTAGCTTACAGCTCCTACAATGAGCAGTTCTTC. Encoded protein: CASSLDSLAYSSYNEQFF. The V call is TRBV4-3, the J call TRBJ2-1; either TRBD1 or TRBD2 may fit D (5 bases each). V lost 4 bases and J lost 0, with 19 bases in between. This CDR3 is 18 amino acids long. Per germline, CDR1 LGHNA and CDR2 YSLEER.

In regard to this clonotype: One base away lies a much larger clone, so this may be a sequencing read error. V gene TRBV2 combines with J gene TRBJ2-1, with D possibly being TRBD2 (9 bases). This CDR3 region has 16 residues. In germline, CDR1 is SNHLY, CDR2 FYNNEI. DNA of the CDR3: TGTGCCGGCAGCCCCAGGGGGCTAGCGGGGTACAATGAGCAGTTCTTC. Its translation: CAGSPRGLAGYNEQFF.

In its sample, this clonotype was seen many times. The genes are TRBV5-6 and TRBJ2-7; 7 bases fit TRBD1. This CDR3 has 13 amino acids. V was clipped by 0 bases and J by 7 bases; unmatched bases: 4. The germline V gene encodes CDR1 SGHDT and CDR2 YYEEEE. CDR3 protein: CASSLGQGWEQYV. CDR3 DNA sequence: TGTGCCAGCAGCTTGGGACAGGGATGGGAGCAGTACGTC.

This clonotype came up many times. The J gene is TRBJ2-5, the V gene TRBV7-6; D call uncertain. V gave up 5 bases and J gave up 4 bases, with 17 bases separating them. This CDR3 spans 15 amino acids. Germline assignment: CDR1 SGHVS and CDR2 FNYEAQ. CDR3 sequence: CASSQAFSEPETQYF. CDR3 DNA sequence: TGTGCCAGCAGCCAAGCTTTCTCGGAGCCAGAGACCCAGTACTTC.